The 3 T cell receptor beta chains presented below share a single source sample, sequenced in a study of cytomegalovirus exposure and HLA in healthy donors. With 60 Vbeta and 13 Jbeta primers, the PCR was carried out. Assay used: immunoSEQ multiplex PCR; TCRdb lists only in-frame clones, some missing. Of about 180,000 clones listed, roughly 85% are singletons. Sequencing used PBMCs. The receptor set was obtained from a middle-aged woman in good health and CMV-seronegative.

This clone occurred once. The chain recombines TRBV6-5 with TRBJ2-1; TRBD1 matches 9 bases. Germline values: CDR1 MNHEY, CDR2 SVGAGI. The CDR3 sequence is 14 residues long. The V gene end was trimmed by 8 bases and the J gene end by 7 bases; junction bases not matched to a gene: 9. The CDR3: CASARDRVLNEQFF. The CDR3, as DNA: TGTGCCAGCGCCCGGGACAGGGTTCTAAATGAGCAGTTCTTC.

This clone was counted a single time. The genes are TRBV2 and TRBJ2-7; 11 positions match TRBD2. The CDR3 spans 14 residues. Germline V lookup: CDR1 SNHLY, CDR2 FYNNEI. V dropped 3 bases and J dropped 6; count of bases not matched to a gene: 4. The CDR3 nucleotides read TGTGCCAGCAGTGACCCCGGGACTAGCGGCGAGCAGTACTTC. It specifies CASSDPGTSGEQYF.

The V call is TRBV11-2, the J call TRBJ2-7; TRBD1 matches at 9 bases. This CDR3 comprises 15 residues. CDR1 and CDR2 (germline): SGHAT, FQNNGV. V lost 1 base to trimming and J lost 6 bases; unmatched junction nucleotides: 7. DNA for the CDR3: TGTGCCAGCAGCTTAGGCCGGGACAGGGCCGGCGAGCAGTACTTC. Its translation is CASSLGRDRAGEQYF.